This T cell receptor (beta chain) was retrieved from a study of blood T cells in healthy people across ages. Together with a sample-barcoded 5' primer, a J-beta primer mix was included in a second PCR lasting about 7 to 11 cycles. TCRdb processed the 5' RACE reads anew with MiXCR; each CDR3 protein has one entry. The sample includes roughly 1,800,000 distinct CDR3 sequences, 49% of them seen just once. V lost 0 bases and J lost 2; bases outside the gene matches: 10. This CDR3 spans 18 amino acids. CDR1 is SGHVS, CDR2 FQNEAQ, per germline. Input material: blood. This TCR came from a woman in her thirties or forties in good health. The chain uses TRBV7-8 and TRBJ2-7, with 10 bases fitting TRBD2. CDR3 loop: CASSLAGGVSGGAYEQYF. DNA for the CDR3: TGTGCCAGCAGCTTAGCTGGCGGGGTAAGCGGGGGGGCCTACGAGCAGTACTTC.